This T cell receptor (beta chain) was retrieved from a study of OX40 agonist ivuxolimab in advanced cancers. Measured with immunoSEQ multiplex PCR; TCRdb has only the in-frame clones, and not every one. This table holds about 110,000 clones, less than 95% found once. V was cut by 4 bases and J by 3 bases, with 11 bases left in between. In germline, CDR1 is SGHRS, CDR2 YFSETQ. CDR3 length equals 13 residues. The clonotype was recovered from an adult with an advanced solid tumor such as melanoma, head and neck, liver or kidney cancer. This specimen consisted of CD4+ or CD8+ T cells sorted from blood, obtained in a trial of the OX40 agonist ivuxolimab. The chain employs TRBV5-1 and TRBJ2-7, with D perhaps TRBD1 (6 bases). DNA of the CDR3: TGCGCCAGCAGCCCAGGGGTGCACTACGAGCAGTACTTC. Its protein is CASSPGVHYEQYF.